The present entry profiles one T cell receptor beta chain with its context. The antigen remains undetermined. Constant-region reverse primers amplified full-length variable regions, followed by semi-nested Nested Universal Primer A PCR. Via MiXCR, TCRdb re-called the 5' RACE reads, giving one row per CDR3 protein. The data hold several thousand distinct CDR3 sequences, with approximately 70% observed a single time. The sorted Tregs were CD4+CD25+CD127-/low cells. General study points: Tumor Treg TCRs overlapped most with tumor naive CD4+ cells. Tumor memory CD4+ T cell TCR gene usage clustered with blood and lymph node memory CD4+ cells and lymph node naive CD4+ cells. The larger-cohort validation was restricted to a single TCR beta V-J rearrangement rather than whole repertoires.

The CDR3 is 13 amino acids. Looked up from germline, CDR1 is MNHNS and CDR2 is SASEGT. V lost 3 bases and J 3 bases, leaving 8 bases between the germline ends. The receptor was derived from a female donor with breast cancer. The specimen was tumor-infiltrating Tregs sorted from the breast tumor. V is TRBV6-1 and J is TRBJ1-2; D unclear. This chain's CDR3 is CASSETRDYGYTF. CDR3 DNA sequence: TGTGCCAGCAGTGAGACCCGGGACTATGGCTACACCTTC.